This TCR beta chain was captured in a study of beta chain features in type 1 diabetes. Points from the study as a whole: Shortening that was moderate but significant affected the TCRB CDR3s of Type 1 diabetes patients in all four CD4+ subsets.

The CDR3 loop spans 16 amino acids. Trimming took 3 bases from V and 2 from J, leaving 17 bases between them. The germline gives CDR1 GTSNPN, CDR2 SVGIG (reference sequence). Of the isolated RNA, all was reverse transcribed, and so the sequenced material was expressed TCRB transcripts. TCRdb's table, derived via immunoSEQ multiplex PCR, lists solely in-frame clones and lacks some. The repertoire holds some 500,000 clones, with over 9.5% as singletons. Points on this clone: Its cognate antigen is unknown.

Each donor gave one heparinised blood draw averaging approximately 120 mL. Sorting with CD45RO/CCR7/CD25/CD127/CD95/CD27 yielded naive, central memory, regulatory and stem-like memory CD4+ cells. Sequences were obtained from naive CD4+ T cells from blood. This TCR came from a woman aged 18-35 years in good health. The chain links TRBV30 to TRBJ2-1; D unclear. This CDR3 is CAWSRVRAPPYNEQFF. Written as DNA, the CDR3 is TGTGCCTGGAGCCGAGTAAGGGCCCCTCCCTACAATGAGCAGTTCTTC.